This TCR beta chain emerged from a study of cytomegalovirus exposure and HLA in healthy donors. For the study at large: Both the 120 or so validation repertoires and the approximately 670 first-cohort repertoires used the same platform, as reported by a later analysis.

The CDR3 covers 14 residues. Germline V gene data show CDR1 as MDHEN and CDR2 as SYDVKM. V was pared by 3 bases and J by 10 bases, with 13 bases between. Here immunoSEQ multiplex PCR was the method, and the copy in TCRdb shows in-frame clones only, minus some. Of around 300,000 clones listed, approximately 86% are singletons. The donors were part of the validation cohort, which consisted of roughly 110 subjects and was separate from the first cohort of 600 to 850 subjects. This sequence was found in a woman younger than 35 in good health and CMV-seronegative. The sequencing input was PBMCs. The chain links TRBV28 to TRBJ1-6; D gene uncertain. CDR3: CASSFTGYGSPLHF. CDR3 nucleotides: TGTGCCAGCAGTTTTACGGGTTATGGATCACCCCTCCACTTT.